This T cell receptor (beta chain) was captured by sequencing in a study of cytotoxic CD8 clonotypes in ibrutinib-treated CLL. Turning to the study itself: Response samples were taken after a median around 11 months of treatment, range 6 to 36.

This clone was seen more than once but under ten times. The target antigen is unknown. Generated by immunoSEQ multiplex PCR, the TCRdb table keeps only in-frame clones and is missing some. Found here are some 200,000 clones, around 75% of them singletons; the top ten hold more than 4.5%. Whole-study results and caveats: Sustained-remission patients were sampled at different times than progressing patients were. Researchers report that baseline clonality outpaced age-matched healthy donors and tracked circulating CD8+ T-cell counts.

The germline V gene encodes CDR1 MNHNY and CDR2 SVGAGI (reference sequence). The V gene end was trimmed by 6 bases and the J gene end by 2 bases; junction bases not matched to a gene: 4. This CDR3 region has 14 residues. The receptor's source is a human donor with chronic lymphocytic leukemia. The chain has TRBV6-6 and TRBJ1-5; 7 bases agree with TRBD1. Here the sequenced sample was PBMCs, taken after 12 months of ibrutinib treatment. In DNA, the CDR3 is TGTGCCAGCAGCGTAGGGGGCGGCAATCAGCCCCAGCATTTT. This encodes CASSVGGGNQPQHF.